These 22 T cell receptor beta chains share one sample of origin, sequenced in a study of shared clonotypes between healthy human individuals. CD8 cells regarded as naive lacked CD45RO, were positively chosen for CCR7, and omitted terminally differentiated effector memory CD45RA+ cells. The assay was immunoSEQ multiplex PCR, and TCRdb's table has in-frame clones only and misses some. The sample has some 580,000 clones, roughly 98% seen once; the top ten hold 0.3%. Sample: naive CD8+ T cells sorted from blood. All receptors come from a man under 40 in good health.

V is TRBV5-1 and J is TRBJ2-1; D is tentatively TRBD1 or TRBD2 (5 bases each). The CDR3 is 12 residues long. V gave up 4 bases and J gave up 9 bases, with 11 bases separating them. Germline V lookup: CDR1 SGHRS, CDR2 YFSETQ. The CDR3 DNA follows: TGCGCCAGCAGCCCCGAGGGGCTTGAGCAGTTCTTC. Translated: CASSPEGLEQFF.

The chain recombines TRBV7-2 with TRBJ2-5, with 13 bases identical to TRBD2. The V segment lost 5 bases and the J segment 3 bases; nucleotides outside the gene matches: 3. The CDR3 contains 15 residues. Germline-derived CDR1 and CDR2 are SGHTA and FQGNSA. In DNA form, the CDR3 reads TGTGCCAGCAGCACAGGACTAGCGGGAGAAGAGACCCAGTACTTC. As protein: CASSTGLAGEETQYF. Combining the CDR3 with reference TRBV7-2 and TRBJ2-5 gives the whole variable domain GAGVSQSPSNKVTEKGKDVELRCDPISGHTALYWYRQSLGQGLEFLIYFQGNSAPDKSGLPSDRFSAERTGGSVSTLTIQRTQQEDSAVYLCASSTGLAGEETQYFGPGTRLLVL.

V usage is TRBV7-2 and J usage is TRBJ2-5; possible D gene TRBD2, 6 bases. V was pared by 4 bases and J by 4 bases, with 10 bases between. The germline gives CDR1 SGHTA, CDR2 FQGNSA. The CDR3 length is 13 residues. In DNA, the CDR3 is TGTGCCAGCAGCTCGGGGGTTTCAGAGACCCAGTACTTC. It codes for CASSSGVSETQYF. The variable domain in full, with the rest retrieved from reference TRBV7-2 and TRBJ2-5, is GAGVSQSPSNKVTEKGKDVELRCDPISGHTALYWYRQSLGQGLEFLIYFQGNSAPDKSGLPSDRFSAERTGGSVSTLTIQRTQQEDSAVYLCASSSGVSETQYFGPGTRLLVL.

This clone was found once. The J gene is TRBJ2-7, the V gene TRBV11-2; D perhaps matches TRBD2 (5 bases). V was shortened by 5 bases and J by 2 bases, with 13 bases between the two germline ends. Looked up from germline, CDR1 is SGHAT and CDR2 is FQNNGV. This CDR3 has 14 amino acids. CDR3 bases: TGTGCCAGCAGCCTCGGGCGGGCCACCTACGAGCAGTACTTC. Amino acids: CASSLGRATYEQYF.

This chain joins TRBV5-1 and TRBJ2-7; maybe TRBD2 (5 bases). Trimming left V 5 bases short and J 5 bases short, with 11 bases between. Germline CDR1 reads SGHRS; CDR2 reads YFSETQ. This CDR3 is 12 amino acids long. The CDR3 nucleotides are TGCGCCAGCAGTGAGGGTGGTGACGAGCAGTACTTC. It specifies CASSEGGDEQYF.

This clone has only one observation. The CDR3 DNA reads TGTGCCAGCAGTTATAAGGGTGGGGCCAACGTCCTGACTTTC. Translated, it gives CASSYKGGANVLTF. The chain has TRBV27 and TRBJ2-6, with D hard to call. The CDR3 contains 14 residues. Germline loops: CDR1 MNHEY, CDR2 SMNVEV (reference sequence). V was cut by 4 bases and J by 3 bases, with 7 bases left in between.

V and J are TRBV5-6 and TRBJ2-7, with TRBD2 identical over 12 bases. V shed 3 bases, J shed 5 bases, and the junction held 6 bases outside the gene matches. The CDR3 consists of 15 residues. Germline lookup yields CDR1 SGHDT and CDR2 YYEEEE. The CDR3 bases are TGTGCCAGCAGCTGGGCGACTAGCGGGAGCCACGAGCAGTACTTC. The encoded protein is CASSWATSGSHEQYF.

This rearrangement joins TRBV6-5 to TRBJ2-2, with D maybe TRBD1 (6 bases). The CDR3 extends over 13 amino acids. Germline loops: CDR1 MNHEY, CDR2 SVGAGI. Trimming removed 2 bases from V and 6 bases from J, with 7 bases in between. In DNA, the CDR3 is TGTGCCAGCAGTTACGGACAGTCCGGGGAGCTGTTTTTT. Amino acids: CASSYGQSGELFF.

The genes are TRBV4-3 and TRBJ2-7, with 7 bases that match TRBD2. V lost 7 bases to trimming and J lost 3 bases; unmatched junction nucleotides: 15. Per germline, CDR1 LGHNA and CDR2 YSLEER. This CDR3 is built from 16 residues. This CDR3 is CASKPGALAENYEQYF. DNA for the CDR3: TGCGCCAGCAAACCCGGCGCGCTAGCGGAGAACTACGAGCAGTACTTC.

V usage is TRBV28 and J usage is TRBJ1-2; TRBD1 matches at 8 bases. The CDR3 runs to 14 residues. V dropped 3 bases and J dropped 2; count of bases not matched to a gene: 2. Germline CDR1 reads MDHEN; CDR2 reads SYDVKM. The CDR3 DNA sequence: TGTGCCAGCAGTTTCCGGACAGGGAACTATGGCTACACCTTC. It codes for CASSFRTGNYGYTF.

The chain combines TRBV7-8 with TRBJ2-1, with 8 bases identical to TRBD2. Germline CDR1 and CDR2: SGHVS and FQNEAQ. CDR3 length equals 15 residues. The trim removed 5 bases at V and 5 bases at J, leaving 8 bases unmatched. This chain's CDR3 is CASSEGTRANNEQFF. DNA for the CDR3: TGTGCCAGCAGCGAAGGGACTAGGGCGAACAATGAGCAGTTCTTC.

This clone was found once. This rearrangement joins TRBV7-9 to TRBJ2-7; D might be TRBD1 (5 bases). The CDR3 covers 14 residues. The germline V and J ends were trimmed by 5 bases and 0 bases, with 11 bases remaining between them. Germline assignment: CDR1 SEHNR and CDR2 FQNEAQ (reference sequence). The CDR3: CASSGERGSYEQYF. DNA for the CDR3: TGTGCCAGCAGCGGGGAAAGGGGCTCCTACGAGCAGTACTTC.

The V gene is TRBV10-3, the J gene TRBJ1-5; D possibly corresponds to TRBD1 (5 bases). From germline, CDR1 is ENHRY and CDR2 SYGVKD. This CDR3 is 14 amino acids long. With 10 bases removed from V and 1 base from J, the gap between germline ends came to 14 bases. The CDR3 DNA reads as TGTGCCACACTGGGGGAGGACAGCAATCAGCCCCAGCATTTT. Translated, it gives CATLGEDSNQPQHF.

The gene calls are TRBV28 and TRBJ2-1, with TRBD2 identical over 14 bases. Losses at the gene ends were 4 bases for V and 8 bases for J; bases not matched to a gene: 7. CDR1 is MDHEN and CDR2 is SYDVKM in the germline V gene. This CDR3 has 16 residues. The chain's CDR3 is CASSSRLAGGPDEQFF. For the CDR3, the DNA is TGTGCCAGCAGTTCCCGACTAGCGGGAGGGCCGGATGAGCAGTTCTTC.

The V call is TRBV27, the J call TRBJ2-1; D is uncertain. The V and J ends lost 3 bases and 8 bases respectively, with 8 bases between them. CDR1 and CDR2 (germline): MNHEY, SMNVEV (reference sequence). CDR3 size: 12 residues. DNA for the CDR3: TGTGCCAGCAGTTTTTTCGCGGATGAGCAGTTCTTC. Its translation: CASSFFADEQFF.

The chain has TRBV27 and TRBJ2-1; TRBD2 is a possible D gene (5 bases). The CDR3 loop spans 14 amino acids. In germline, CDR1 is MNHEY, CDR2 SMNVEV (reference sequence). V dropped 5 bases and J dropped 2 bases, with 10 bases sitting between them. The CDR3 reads CASSPGVTYNEQFF. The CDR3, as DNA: TGTGCCAGCAGTCCCGGGGTAACCTACAATGAGCAGTTCTTC.

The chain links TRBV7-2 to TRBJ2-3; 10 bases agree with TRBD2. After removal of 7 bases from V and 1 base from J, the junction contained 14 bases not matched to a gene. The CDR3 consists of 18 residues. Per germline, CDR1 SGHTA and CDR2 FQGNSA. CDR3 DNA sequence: TGTGCCAGCATCCTCCGGCCCCTAGCGGGAGTCGGCACAGATACGCAGTATTTT. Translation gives CASILRPLAGVGTDTQYF. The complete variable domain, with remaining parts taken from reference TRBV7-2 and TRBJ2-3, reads GAGVSQSPSNKVTEKGKDVELRCDPISGHTALYWYRQSLGQGLEFLIYFQGNSAPDKSGLPSDRFSAERTGGSVSTLTIQRTQQEDSAVYLCASILRPLAGVGTDTQYFGPGTRLTVL.

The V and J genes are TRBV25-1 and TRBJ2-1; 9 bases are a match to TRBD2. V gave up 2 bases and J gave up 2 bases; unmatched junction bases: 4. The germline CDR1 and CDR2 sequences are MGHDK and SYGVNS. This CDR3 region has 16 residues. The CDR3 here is CASSERPSGTYNEQFF. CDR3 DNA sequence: TGTGCCAGCAGTGAAAGGCCTAGCGGGACCTACAATGAGCAGTTCTTC. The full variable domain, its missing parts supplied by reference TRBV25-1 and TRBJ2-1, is EADIYQTPRYLVIGTGKKITLECSQTMGHDKMYWYQQDPGMELHLIHYSYGVNSTEKGDLSSESTVSRIRTEHFPLTLESARPSHTSQYLCASSERPSGTYNEQFFGPGTRLTVL.

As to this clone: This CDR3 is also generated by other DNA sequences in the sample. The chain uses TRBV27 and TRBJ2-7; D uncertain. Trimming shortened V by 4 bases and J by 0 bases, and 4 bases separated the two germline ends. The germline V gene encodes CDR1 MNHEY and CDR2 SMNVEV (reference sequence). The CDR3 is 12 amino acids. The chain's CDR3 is CASSSPSYEQYF. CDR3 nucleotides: TGTGCCAGCAGTTCGCCCTCCTACGAGCAGTACTTC.

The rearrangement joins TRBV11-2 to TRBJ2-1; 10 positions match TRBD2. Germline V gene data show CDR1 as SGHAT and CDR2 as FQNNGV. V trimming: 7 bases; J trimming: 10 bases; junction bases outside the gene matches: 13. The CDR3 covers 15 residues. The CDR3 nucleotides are TGTGCCAGCACCCTTGGGCCTAGCGGGAGATGGGAGCAGTTCTTC. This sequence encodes CASTLGPSGRWEQFF.

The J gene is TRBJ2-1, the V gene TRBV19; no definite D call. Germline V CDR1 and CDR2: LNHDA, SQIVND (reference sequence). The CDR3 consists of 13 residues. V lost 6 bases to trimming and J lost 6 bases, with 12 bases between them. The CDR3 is CASSRNIANEQFF. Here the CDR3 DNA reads TGTGCCAGTAGCAGAAACATCGCCAATGAGCAGTTCTTC.

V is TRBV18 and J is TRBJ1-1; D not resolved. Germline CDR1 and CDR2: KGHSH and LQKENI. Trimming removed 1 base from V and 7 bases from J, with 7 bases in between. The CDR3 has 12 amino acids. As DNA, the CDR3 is TGTGCCAGCTCACCACGGGCCGGTGAAGCTTTCTTT. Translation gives CASSPRAGEAFF.